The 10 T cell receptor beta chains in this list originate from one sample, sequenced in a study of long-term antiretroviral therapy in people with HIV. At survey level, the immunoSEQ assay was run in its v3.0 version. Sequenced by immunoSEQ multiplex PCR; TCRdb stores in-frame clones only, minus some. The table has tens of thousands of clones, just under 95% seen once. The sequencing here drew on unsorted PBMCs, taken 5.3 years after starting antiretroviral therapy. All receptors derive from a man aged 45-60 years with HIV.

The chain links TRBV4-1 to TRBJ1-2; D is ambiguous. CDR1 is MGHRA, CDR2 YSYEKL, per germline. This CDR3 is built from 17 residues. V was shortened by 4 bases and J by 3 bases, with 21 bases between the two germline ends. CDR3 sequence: CASSPILNRLRDYGYTF. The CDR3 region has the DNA TGCGCCAGCAGCCCCATTCTAAATCGCTTGAGGGACTATGGCTACACCTTC.

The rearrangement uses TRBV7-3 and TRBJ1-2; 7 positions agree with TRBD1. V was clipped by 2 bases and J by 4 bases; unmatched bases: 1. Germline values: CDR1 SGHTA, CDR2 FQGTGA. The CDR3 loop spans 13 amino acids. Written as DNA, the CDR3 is TGTGCCAGCAGCTTAGGGACAGCCTATGGCTACACCTTC. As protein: CASSLGTAYGYTF.

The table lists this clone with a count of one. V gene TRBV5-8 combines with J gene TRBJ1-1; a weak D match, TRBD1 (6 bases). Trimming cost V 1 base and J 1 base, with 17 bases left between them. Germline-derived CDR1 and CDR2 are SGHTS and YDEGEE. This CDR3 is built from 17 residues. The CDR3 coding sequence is TGTGCCAGCAGCTTGTTCGTCGGGGGGCTAGAGAACACTGAAGCTTTCTTT. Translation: CASSLFVGGLENTEAFF. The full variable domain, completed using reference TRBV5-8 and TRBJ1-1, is EAGVTQSPTHLIKTRGQQATLRCSPISGHTSVYWYQQALGLGLQFLLWYDEGEERNRGNFPPRFSGRQFPNYSSELNVNALELEDSALYLCASSLFVGGLENTEAFFGQGTRLTVV.

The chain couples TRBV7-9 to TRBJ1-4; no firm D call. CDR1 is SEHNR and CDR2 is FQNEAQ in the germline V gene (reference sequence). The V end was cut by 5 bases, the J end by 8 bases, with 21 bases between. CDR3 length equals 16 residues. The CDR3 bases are TGTGCCAGCAGCCTAGTAGCGGCAAAAGGTGGGGAAAAACTGTTTTTT. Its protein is CASSLVAAKGGEKLFF.

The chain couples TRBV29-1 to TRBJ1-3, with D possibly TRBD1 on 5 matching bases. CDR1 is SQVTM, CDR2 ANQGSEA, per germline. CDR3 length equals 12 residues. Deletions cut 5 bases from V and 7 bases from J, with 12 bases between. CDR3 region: CSVRDGRNTIYF. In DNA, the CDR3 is TGCAGCGTTCGGGACGGTCGTAACACCATATATTTT.

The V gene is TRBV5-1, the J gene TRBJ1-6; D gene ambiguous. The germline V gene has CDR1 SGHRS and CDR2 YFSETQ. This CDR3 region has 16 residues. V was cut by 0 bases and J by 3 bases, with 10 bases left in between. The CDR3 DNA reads TGCGCCAGCAGCTTGGATCTAAACGGCTATAATTCACCCCTCCACTTT. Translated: CASSLDLNGYNSPLHF.

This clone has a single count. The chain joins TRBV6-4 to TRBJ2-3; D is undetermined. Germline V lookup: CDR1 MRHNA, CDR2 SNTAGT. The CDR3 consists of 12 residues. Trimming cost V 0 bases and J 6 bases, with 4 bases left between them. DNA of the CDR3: TGTGCCAGCAGTGACTCACGTGATACGCAGTATTTT. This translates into CASSDSRDTQYF.

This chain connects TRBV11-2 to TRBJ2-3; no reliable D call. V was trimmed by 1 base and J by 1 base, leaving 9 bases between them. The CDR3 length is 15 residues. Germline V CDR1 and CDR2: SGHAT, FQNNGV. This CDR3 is CASSLGAVRTDTQYF. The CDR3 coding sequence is TGTGCCAGCAGCTTAGGTGCGGTCCGCACAGATACGCAGTATTTT.

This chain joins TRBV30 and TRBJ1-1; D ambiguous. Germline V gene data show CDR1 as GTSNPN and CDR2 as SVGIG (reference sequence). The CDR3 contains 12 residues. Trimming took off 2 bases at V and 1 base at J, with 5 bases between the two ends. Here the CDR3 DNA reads TGTGCCTGGAGTCGGGCGAACACTGAAGCTTTCTTT. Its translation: CAWSRANTEAFF.

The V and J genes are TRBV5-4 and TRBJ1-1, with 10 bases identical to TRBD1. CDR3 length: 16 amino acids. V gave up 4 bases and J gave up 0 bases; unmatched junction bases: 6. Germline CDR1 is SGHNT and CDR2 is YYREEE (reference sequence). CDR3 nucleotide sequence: TGTGCCAGCAGCCTGGGACAGGGGTGGATGAACACTGAAGCTTTCTTT. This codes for CASSLGQGWMNTEAFF.